The 5 T cell receptor beta chains below all came from one sample that was sequenced in a study of siplizumab effects on memory and regulatory T cells. The assay was immunoSEQ multiplex PCR, and TCRdb's table has in-frame clones only and misses some. The table includes approximately 100,000 clones, 91% detected once. Source material: CD4+ T cells sorted from blood. These receptors were taken from a human donor in good health. Some clones in this sample may be carry-over from other donors' samples.

About this clone itself: Other DNA sequences from this sample encode an identical CDR3 as well. The V and J genes are TRBV2 and TRBJ2-7; the D is unclear. CDR3 length: 11 amino acids. Trimming left V 6 bases short and J 4 bases short, with 7 bases between. CDR1 SNHLY and CDR2 FYNNEI come from the germline V gene. The CDR3 DNA sequence: TGTGCCAGCAGCTTGGGTTACGAGCAGTACTTC. It specifies CASSLGYEQYF.

The chain uses TRBV19 and TRBJ2-1; D possibly corresponds to TRBD2 (7 bases). The length of the CDR3 is 16 residues. Germline V gives CDR1 LNHDA, CDR2 SQIVND (reference sequence). V gave up 4 bases and J gave up 2 bases, with 15 bases separating them. As DNA, the CDR3 is TGTGCCAGTAGTAAGGAAGGGGGGGACCCCTACAATGAGCAGTTCTTC. Its protein product is CASSKEGGDPYNEQFF.

The chain couples TRBV7-2 to TRBJ1-4, with D tentatively TRBD1 (5 bases). V shed 5 bases and J shed 2 bases, with 15 bases lying between them. Germline V lookup: CDR1 SGHTA, CDR2 FQGNSA. This CDR3 is built from 16 residues. The CDR3 sequence: CASSPRQMKTNEKLFF. The CDR3 DNA is TGTGCCAGCAGCCCCAGACAGATGAAGACTAATGAAAAACTGTTTTTT. The variable domain in full, completed from reference TRBV7-2 and TRBJ1-4, reads GAGVSQSPSNKVTEKGKDVELRCDPISGHTALYWYRQSLGQGLEFLIYFQGNSAPDKSGLPSDRFSAERTGGSVSTLTIQRTQQEDSAVYLCASSPRQMKTNEKLFFGSGTQLSVL.

The V gene is TRBV6-6, the J gene TRBJ2-5; D is undetermined. The assigned J gene may be wrong: the sequence end matches TRBJ2-7 better. The V gene's germline CDR1 is MNHNY and CDR2 SVGAGI (reference sequence). The CDR3 covers 16 residues. The CDR3 nucleotides are TGTGCCAGCAGTTACTACACGCGCTTCAGCTCCTACGAGCAGTACTTC. Translation gives CASSYYTRFSSYEQYF.

The chain recombines TRBV25-1 with TRBJ2-7, with 7 positions matching TRBD2. The CDR3 totals 16 residues. The junction had 16 bases not matched to a gene; V was cut back by 6 bases and J by 5 bases. Per the germline V gene, CDR1 is MGHDK and CDR2 is SYGVNS. The CDR3 coding sequence is TGTGCCAGCAGCGTTCTTAGCGGGCAGTCCCATAACGAGCAGTACTTC. Translating gives CASSVLSGQSHNEQYF.